This entry lists 23 T cell receptor beta chains sequenced from one sample in a study of blood T cell repertoires in COVID-19. Clones were sequenced by immunoSEQ multiplex PCR, and TCRdb holds only the in-frame ones, with some missing. The sample includes about 270,000 clones, around 86% of them seen just once. Sequencing input: PBMCs or T cells enriched from blood (not recorded which). The receptors were sampled from a young man who had recovered from COVID-19.

V usage is TRBV6-5 and J usage is TRBJ2-7; 8 nucleotides agree with TRBD2. After removal of 3 bases from V and 5 bases from J, the junction contained 9 bases not matched to a gene. This CDR3 has 15 amino acids. The V gene's germline CDR1 is MNHEY and CDR2 SVGAGI. DNA of the CDR3: TGTGCCAGCAGTTATTCCGGGACTAGGGGGGACGAGCAGTACTTC. This sequence encodes CASSYSGTRGDEQYF.

Worth noting for this clone: This same CDR3 is encoded by further DNA sequences in the sample. V and J are TRBV11-3 and TRBJ2-7, with a weak D call TRBD2 (5 bases). V lost 1 base and J lost 5, with 6 bases in between. This CDR3 has 12 residues. CDR1 is SGHNT and CDR2 is YENEEA in the germline V gene. CDR3 residues: CASSLAGDEQYF. CDR3 in DNA: TGTGCCAGCAGCTTAGCCGGGGACGAGCAGTACTTC.

V and J are TRBV29-1 and TRBJ1-3; the D is unclear. CDR1 and CDR2 from the germline V gene are SQVTM and ANQGSEA. The CDR3 contains 14 residues. V was trimmed by 5 bases and J by 0 bases, leaving 11 bases between them. CDR3 DNA sequence: TGCAGCGTTATTAGTCCAGGCTCTGGAAACACCATATATTTT. Translation: CSVISPGSGNTIYF.

The J gene is TRBJ2-3, the V gene TRBV27; D call uncertain. This CDR3 contains 13 residues. The V gene lost 3 bases and the J gene lost 0 bases, with 4 bases spanning the gap. Per the germline V gene, CDR1 is MNHEY and CDR2 is SMNVEV (reference sequence). The DNA of the CDR3 is TGTGCCAGCAGTTTTTCTAGCACAGATACGCAGTATTTT. Protein sequence: CASSFSSTDTQYF.

This chain connects TRBV2 to TRBJ1-5; 9 bases are a match to TRBD1. The CDR3 is 14 amino acids. Germline values: CDR1 SNHLY, CDR2 FYNNEI. Trimming cost V 3 bases and J 5 bases; bases outside gene matches: 2. The CDR3 DNA follows: TGTGCCAGCAGTGAGGACAGGGGAGATCAGCCCCAGCATTTT. This encodes CASSEDRGDQPQHF.

The chain is built from TRBV3-1 (or the pseudogene TRBV3-2) and TRBJ2-7; 8 nucleotides match TRBD1. The J segment lost 3 bases and the V segment lost 1 base, leaving 5 bases of the junction unmatched. This CDR3 region has 15 residues. Germline values: CDR1 LGHDT, CDR2 YNNKEL (reference sequence). The CDR3 DNA follows: TGTGCCAGCAGCCAAGGCGGGACAGGCGACTACGAGCAGTACTTC. Protein sequence: CASSQGGTGDYEQYF.

The chain couples TRBV2 to TRBJ1-5; no definite D call. Germline values: CDR1 SNHLY, CDR2 FYNNEI. The CDR3 covers 14 residues. V lost 6 bases and J 3 bases, leaving 12 bases between the germline ends. CDR3 bases: TGTGCCAGCAGCGTAGAGTCGTTCAATCAGCCCCAGCATTTT. Encoded protein: CASSVESFNQPQHF.

The chain employs TRBV12-5 and TRBJ2-5; the match to TRBD1 covers 7 bases. Germline loops: CDR1 LGHNT, CDR2 FRNRAP. This CDR3 is built from 17 residues. The V and J ends lost 0 bases and 2 bases, in that order; junction bases with no gene match: 9. CDR3 sequence (DNA): TGTGCTAGTGGTTTGGTACCGCAGGGGGTCGGTCAAGAGACCCAGTACTTC. Translation: CASGLVPQGVGQETQYF.

This clone was picked up one time. This rearrangement joins TRBV2 to TRBJ1-2, with TRBD1 as a possible D gene (6 bases). The CDR3 extends over 15 amino acids. Trimming took 4 bases from V and 2 from J, leaving 14 bases between them. Germline loops: CDR1 SNHLY, CDR2 FYNNEI. DNA of the CDR3: TGTGCCAGCAGTGTACAACCTGACAGGAACTATGGCTACACCTTC. Translated, it gives CASSVQPDRNYGYTF.

CDR3 sequence: CASSSRQGQPYEQYF. In nucleotides, the CDR3 is TGTGCCAGCAGCTCCCGACAGGGCCAGCCCTACGAGCAGTACTTC. The V gene is TRBV7-2, the J gene TRBJ2-7; TRBD1 aligns across 7 bases. The CDR3 extends over 15 amino acids. The trim removed 4 bases at V and 2 bases at J, leaving 8 bases unmatched. Germline CDR1 SGHTA, CDR2 FQGNSA.

The J gene is TRBJ2-6, the V gene TRBV6-2 or TRBV6-3; D possibly corresponds to TRBD2 (5 bases). Trimming took 7 bases from V and 4 from J, leaving 17 bases between them. CDR1 MNHEY and CDR2 SVGEGT come from the germline V gene. This CDR3 contains 16 residues. The CDR3: CASTPLRGTGANVLTF. The CDR3 coding sequence is TGTGCCAGCACCCCGCTACGGGGAACCGGGGCCAACGTCCTGACTTTC.

CDR3 protein: CASSEGGGTQYF. The CDR3 DNA sequence: TGTGCCAGCAGCGAGGGAGGAGGGACGCAGTATTTT. The chain has TRBV6-4 and TRBJ2-3; D possibly corresponds to TRBD2 (6 bases). From germline, CDR1 is MRHNA and CDR2 SNTAGT. V lost 6 bases and J 9 bases, leaving 13 bases between the germline ends. The CDR3 length is 12 residues.

The CDR3: CASSPSRLAGRNEQFF. CDR3 coding DNA: TGTGCCAGCAGCCCGAGCCGACTAGCGGGAAGAAATGAGCAGTTCTTC. This chain joins TRBV11-3 and TRBJ2-1, with 11 bases fitting TRBD2. The germline gives CDR1 SGHNT, CDR2 YENEEA. The CDR3 loop spans 16 amino acids. After removal of 5 bases from V and 7 bases from J, the junction contained 10 bases not matched to a gene. The full variable domain, rest sourced from reference TRBV11-3 and TRBJ2-1, is EAGVVQSPRYKIIEKKQPVAFWCNPISGHNTLYWYLQNLGQGPELLIRYENEEAVDDSQLPKDRFSAERLKGVDSTLKIQPAELGDSAVYLCASSPSRLAGRNEQFFGPGTRLTVL.

The J gene is TRBJ1-1, the V gene TRBV4-1, with D hard to call. Germline values: CDR1 MGHRA, CDR2 YSYEKL. CDR3 length: 13 amino acids. V was shortened by 3 bases and J by 1 base, with 6 bases between the two germline ends. The CDR3 loop reads CASSHWQNTEAFF. CDR3 coding DNA: TGCGCCAGCAGCCATTGGCAGAACACTGAAGCTTTCTTT.

The genes are TRBV4-1 and TRBJ2-3; 7 bases match TRBD1. The trim removed 1 base at V and 2 bases at J, leaving 9 bases unmatched. Germline V CDR1 and CDR2: MGHRA, YSYEKL. The CDR3 sequence is 17 residues long. CDR3 in DNA: TGCGCCAGCAGCCAAGGCCCGGGGACAGAAGACACAGATACGCAGTATTTT. The encoded protein is CASSQGPGTEDTDTQYF.

This clone was counted only a few times. This chain uses TRBV5-5 with TRBJ1-6; D is possibly TRBD1 (6 bases). CDR1 and CDR2 (germline): SGHKS, YYEKEE (reference sequence). The CDR3 contains 15 residues. Trimming shortened V by 2 bases and J by 5 bases, and 11 bases separated the two germline ends. Written as DNA, the CDR3 is TGTGCCAGCAGCTTCCGCCGGACAGATAATTCACCCCTCCACTTT. Protein sequence: CASSFRRTDNSPLHF.

The chain links TRBV2 to TRBJ1-4, with D unclear. This CDR3 has 15 residues. V shed 2 bases and J shed 3 bases, with 10 bases lying between them. The V gene's germline CDR1 is SNHLY and CDR2 FYNNEI. The CDR3 nucleotides are TGTGCCAGCAGTGAACCGGGGAGAGCTAATGAAAAACTGTTTTTT. This encodes CASSEPGRANEKLFF.

This rearrangement joins TRBV18 to TRBJ1-6, with TRBD1 identical over 11 bases. CDR3 length equals 14 residues. Germline V CDR1 and CDR2: KGHSH, LQKENI. The trim removed 2 bases at V and 10 bases at J, leaving 1 base unmatched. The CDR3: CASSPGTGGSPLHF. In DNA form, the CDR3 reads TGTGCCAGCTCACCAGGGACAGGGGGATCACCCCTCCACTTT.

This clone has a handful of counts. The chain carries TRBV13 and TRBJ2-1, with 7 bases fitting TRBD2. In germline, CDR1 is PRHDT, CDR2 FYEKMQ (reference sequence). Trimming at V came to 5 bases and at J to 4 bases, leaving 11 bases not matched to a gene. The CDR3 runs to 16 residues. CDR3 residues: CASSARGSGIYNEQFF. CDR3 DNA sequence: TGTGCCAGCAGCGCCCGGGGCAGCGGGATATACAATGAGCAGTTCTTC.

This clone was observed a few times. V is TRBV6-5 and J is TRBJ2-1, with D maybe TRBD2 (6 bases). Germline V gene data show CDR1 as MNHEY and CDR2 as SVGAGI. V dropped 6 bases and J dropped 6 bases, with 12 bases sitting between them. This CDR3 has 13 amino acids. This chain's CDR3 is CASRSLGGNEQFF. CDR3 nucleotides: TGTGCCAGCAGGTCCCTGGGGGGCAATGAGCAGTTCTTC.

The CDR3 here is CASSLKRGARETQYF. The CDR3 DNA reads as TGTGCCAGCAGCTTGAAGCGGGGGGCGAGGGAGACCCAGTACTTC. This chain connects TRBV5-6 to TRBJ2-5; TRBD2 agrees at 9 bases. The CDR3 is 15 amino acids. Trimming took 1 base from V and 5 from J; bases not matched to a gene: 6. Germline V CDR1 and CDR2: SGHDT, YYEEEE. Combining the CDR3 with reference TRBV5-6 and TRBJ2-5 gives the whole variable domain DAGVTQSPTHLIKTRGQQVTLRCSPKSGHDTVSWYQQALGQGPQFIFQYYEEEERQRGNFPDRFSGHQFPNYSSELNVNALLLGDSALYLCASSLKRGARETQYFGPGTRLLVL.

The chain has TRBV19 and TRBJ1-5; D unclear. Germline V gene sequence: CDR1 LNHDA, CDR2 SQIVND (reference sequence). This CDR3 contains 13 residues. V lost 5 bases to trimming and J lost 3 bases, with 8 bases between them. The CDR3 spells CASSVGLNQPQHF. For the CDR3, the DNA is TGTGCCAGTAGTGTTGGACTCAATCAGCCCCAGCATTTT.

V usage is TRBV11-2 and J usage is TRBJ2-7, with D uncertain. The CDR3 is 14 residues long. Looked up from germline, CDR1 is SGHAT and CDR2 is FQNNGV. V lost 1 base to trimming and J lost 0 bases, with 7 bases between them. DNA of the CDR3: TGTGCCAGCAGCTTAGGGGCCAGCTCCTACGAGCAGTACTTC. It encodes CASSLGASSYEQYF.